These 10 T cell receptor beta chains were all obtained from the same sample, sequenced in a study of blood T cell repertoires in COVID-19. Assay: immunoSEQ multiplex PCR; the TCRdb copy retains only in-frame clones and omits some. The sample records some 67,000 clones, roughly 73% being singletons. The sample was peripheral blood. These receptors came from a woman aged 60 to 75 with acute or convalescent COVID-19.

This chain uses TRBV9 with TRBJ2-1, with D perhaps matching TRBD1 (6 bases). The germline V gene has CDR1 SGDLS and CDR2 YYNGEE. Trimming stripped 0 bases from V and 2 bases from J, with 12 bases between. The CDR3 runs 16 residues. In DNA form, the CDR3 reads TGTGCCAGCAGCGTAGTCCATGGGGGCACCTACAATGAGCAGTTCTTC. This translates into CASSVVHGGTYNEQFF.

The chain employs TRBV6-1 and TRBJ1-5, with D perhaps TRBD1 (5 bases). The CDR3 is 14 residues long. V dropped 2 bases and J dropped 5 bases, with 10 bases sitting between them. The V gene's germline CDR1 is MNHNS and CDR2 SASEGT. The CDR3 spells CASSETGVYQPQHF. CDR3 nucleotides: TGTGCCAGCAGTGAAACAGGTGTCTATCAGCCCCAGCATTTT.

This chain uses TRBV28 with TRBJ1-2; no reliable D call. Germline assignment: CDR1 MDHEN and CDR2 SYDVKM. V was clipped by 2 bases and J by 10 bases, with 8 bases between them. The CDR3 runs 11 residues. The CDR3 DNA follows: TGTGCCAGCAGTTTAAATCACAACTACACCTTC. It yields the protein CASSLNHNYTF.

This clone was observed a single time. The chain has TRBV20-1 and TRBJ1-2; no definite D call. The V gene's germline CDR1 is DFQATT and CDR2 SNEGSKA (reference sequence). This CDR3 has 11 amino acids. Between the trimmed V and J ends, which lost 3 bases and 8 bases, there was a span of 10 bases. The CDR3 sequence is CSASSRGGYTF. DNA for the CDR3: TGCAGTGCTAGTAGCCGAGGGGGCTACACCTTC.

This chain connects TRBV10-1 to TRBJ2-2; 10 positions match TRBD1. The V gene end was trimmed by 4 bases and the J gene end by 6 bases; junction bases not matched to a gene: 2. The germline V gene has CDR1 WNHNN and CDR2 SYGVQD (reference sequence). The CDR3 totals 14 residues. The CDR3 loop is CASSGQGAAGELFF. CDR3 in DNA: TGCGCCAGCAGTGGACAGGGGGCTGCCGGGGAGCTGTTTTTT.

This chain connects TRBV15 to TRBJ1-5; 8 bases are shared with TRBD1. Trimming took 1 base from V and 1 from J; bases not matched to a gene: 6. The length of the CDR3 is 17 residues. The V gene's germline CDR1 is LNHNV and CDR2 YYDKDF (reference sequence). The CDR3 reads CATSRGAGGWSNQPQHF. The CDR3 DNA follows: TGTGCCACCAGCAGAGGGGCAGGGGGCTGGAGCAATCAGCCCCAGCATTTT.

In DNA, the CDR3 is TGCGCCAGCAGCTTGGGAAGCGGGGCCTACGAGCAGTACTTC. It yields the protein CASSLGSGAYEQYF. The rearrangement links TRBV5-1 to TRBJ2-7, with 7 bases fitting TRBD2. V lost 0 bases and J lost 2; bases outside the gene matches: 2. The germline gives CDR1 SGHRS, CDR2 YFSETQ. CDR3 size: 14 residues.

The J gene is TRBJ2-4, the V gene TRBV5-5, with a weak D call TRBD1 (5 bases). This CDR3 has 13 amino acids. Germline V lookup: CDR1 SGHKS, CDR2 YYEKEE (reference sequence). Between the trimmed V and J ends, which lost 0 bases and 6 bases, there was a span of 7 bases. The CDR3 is CASSLVGVNIQYF. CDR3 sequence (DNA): TGTGCCAGCAGCTTGGTAGGGGTAAACATTCAGTACTTC.

The CDR3: CASSWTSGGSGANVLTF. The CDR3 DNA reads as TGTGCCAGCAGTTGGACTAGCGGGGGGAGTGGGGCCAACGTCCTGACTTTC. The chain couples TRBV2 to TRBJ2-6; TRBD2 aligns across 14 bases. The CDR3 covers 17 residues. CDR1 is SNHLY, CDR2 FYNNEI, per germline. With 5 bases clipped from V and 3 bases from J, the junction kept 3 bases outside the gene matches.

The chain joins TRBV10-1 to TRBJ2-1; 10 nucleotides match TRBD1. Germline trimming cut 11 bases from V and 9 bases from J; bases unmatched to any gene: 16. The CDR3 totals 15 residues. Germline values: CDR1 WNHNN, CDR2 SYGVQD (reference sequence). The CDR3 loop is CASSTGTGARGEQFF. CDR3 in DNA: TGCGCCTCCTCTACCGGGACAGGGGCCCGGGGTGAGCAGTTCTTC.